Sequencing of this T cell receptor beta chain was carried out in a study of blood T cell repertoires in COVID-19. As for the study in general: Acute and convalescent COVID-19 specimens originated in the United States, Italy and Spain. The analysed material was cDNA or gDNA that came from T cells, B-cell-depleted T cells, or PBMCs.

This clone was picked up one time. J lost 5 bases, V lost 6 bases, and 6 bases had no gene match. CDR1 is MNHEY and CDR2 is SMNVEV in the germline V gene (reference sequence). This CDR3 region has 14 residues. Methods used by the authors: Quantification of nucleated cells was approximated via reference gene primer amplification. TCRdb's copy holds only in-frame clones and misses some; the assay was immunoSEQ multiplex PCR. That table gives V, J and clone size, and the DNA gave D and trimming. This table holds 150,000 to 200,000 clones, approximately 90% found once. The sequenced sample was peripheral blood. J is TRBJ2-5 and V is TRBV27; 10 positions agree with TRBD2. The origin of this receptor is a man aged 35 to 55 with active or convalescent COVID-19. The DNA of the CDR3 is TGTGCCAGCAGGCTAGCGGGAGTTCGGGAGACCCAGTACTTC. Its translation: CASRLAGVRETQYF.